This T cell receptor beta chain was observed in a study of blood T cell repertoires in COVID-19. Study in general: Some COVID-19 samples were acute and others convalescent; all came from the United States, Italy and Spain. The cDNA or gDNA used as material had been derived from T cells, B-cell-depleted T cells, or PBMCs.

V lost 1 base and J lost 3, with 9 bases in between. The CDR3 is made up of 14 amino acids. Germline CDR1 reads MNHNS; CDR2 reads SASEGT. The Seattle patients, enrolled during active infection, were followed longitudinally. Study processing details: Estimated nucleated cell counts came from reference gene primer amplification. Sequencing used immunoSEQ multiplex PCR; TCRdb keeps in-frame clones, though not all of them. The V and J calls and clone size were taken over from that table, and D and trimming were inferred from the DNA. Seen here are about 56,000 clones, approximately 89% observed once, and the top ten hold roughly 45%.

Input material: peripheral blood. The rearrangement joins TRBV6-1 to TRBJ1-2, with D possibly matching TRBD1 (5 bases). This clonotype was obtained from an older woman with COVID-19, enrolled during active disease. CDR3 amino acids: CASSEVRGYYGYTF. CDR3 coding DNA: TGTGCCAGCAGTGAAGTAAGGGGATACTATGGCTACACCTTC.